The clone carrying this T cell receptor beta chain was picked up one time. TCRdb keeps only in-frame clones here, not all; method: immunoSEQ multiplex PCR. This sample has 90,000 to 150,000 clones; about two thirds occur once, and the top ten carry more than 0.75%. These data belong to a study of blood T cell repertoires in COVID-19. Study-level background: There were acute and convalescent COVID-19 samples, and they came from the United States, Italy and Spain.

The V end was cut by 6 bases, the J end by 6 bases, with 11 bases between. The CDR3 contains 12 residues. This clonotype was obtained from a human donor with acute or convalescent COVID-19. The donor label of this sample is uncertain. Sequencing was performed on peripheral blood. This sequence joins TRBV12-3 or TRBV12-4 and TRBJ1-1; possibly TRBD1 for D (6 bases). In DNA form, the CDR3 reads TGTGCCAGCAGACTCCACAGGGCTGAAGCTTTCTTT. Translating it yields CASRLHRAEAFF.